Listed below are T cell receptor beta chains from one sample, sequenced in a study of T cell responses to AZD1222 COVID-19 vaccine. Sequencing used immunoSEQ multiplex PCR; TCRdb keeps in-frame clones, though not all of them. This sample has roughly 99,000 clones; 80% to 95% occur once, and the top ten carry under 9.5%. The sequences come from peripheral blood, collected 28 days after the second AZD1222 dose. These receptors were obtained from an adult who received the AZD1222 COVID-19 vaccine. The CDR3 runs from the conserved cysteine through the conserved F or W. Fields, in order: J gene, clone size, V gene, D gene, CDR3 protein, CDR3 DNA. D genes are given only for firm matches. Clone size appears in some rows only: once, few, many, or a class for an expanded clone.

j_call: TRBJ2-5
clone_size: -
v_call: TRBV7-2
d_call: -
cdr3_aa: CASSLANRVETQYF
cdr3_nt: TGTGCCAGCAGCTTAGCAAACAGGGTGGAGACCCAGTACTTC

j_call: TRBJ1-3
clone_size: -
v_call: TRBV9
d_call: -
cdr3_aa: CASSSGTSSGNTIYF
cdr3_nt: TGTGCCAGCAGCTCCGGGACCTCCTCTGGAAACACCATATATTTT

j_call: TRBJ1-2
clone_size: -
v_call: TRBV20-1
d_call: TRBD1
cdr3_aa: CSARDGGTGAF
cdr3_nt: TGCAGTGCTAGAGATGGGGGGACAGGAGCCTTC

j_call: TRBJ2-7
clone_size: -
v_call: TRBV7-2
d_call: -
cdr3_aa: CASSLVGLGPSSYEQYF
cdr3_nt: TGTGCCAGCAGCTTAGTGGGTCTGGGACCGAGCTCCTACGAGCAGTACTTC

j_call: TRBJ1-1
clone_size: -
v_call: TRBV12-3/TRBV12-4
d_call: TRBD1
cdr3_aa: CASSSRQGPEAFF
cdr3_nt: TGTGCCAGCAGTTCACGACAGGGGCCTGAAGCTTTCTTT

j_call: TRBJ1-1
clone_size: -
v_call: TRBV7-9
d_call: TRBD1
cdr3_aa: CASSPGQGRGGF
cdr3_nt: TGTGCCAGCAGCCCAGGACAGGGACGAGGAGGCTTT

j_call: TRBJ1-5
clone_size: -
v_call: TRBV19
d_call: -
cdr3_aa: CASMKGNSNQPQHF
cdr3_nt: TGTGCCAGTATGAAGGGCAATAGCAATCAGCCCCAGCATTTT

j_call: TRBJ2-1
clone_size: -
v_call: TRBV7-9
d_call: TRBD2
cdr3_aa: CASSPGGRGPYNEQFF
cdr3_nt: TGTGCCAGCAGCCCCGGGGGGAGAGGCCCCTACAATGAGCAGTTCTTC

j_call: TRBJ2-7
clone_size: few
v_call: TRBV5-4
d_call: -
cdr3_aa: CASRAGLSGYEQYF
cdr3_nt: TGTGCCAGCAGGGCCGGACTGAGCGGATACGAGCAGTACTTC

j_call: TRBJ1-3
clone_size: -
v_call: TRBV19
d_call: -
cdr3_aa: CASSIRDGNSGNTIYF
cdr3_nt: TGTGCCAGTAGTATAAGGGACGGAAACTCTGGAAACACCATATATTTT

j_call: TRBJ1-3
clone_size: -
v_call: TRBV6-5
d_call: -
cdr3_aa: CASSYGVGASGNTIYF
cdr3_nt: TGTGCCAGCAGTTACGGGGTAGGGGCCTCTGGAAACACCATATATTTT

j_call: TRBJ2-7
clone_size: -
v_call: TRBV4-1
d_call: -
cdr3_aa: CASSQSAHEQYF
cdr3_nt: TGCGCCAGCAGCCAATCGGCCCACGAGCAGTACTTC